Following are 27 T cell receptor beta chains from one sample sequenced in a study of shared clonotypes between healthy human individuals. The table came from immunoSEQ multiplex PCR; TCRdb's copy has only in-frame clones and leaves some out. The sample contains 1 million to 1.3 million clones, 75% to 80% of which appear only once. Sample: memory CD4+ T cells from PBMCs. Subset described: CD45RA-negative fraction. Every receptor here comes from a man between 18 and 29 years old in good health. Some clones in this sample may be carry-over from other donors' samples.

The CDR3 DNA is TGTGCCAGCAGCTTGTGGCCACAGGGGAGTTCGGGGACTGAAGCTTTCTTT. Residues: CASSLWPQGSSGTEAFF. The chain recombines TRBV5-6 with TRBJ1-1; 7 positions match TRBD1. The germline V gene encodes CDR1 SGHDT and CDR2 YYEEEE. The V segment lost 1 base and the J segment 5 bases; nucleotides outside the gene matches: 14. The CDR3 runs to 17 residues. Combining the CDR3 with reference TRBV5-6 and TRBJ1-1 gives the whole variable domain DAGVTQSPTHLIKTRGQQVTLRCSPKSGHDTVSWYQQALGQGPQFIFQYYEEEERQRGNFPDRFSGHQFPNYSSELNVNALLLGDSALYLCASSLWPQGSSGTEAFFGQGTRLTVV.

In its sample, this clone was seen once. The gene calls are TRBV18 and TRBJ2-7, with TRBD2 matching over 7 bases. Germline V lookup: CDR1 KGHSH, CDR2 LQKENI. V trimming: 2 bases; J trimming: 0 bases; junction bases outside the gene matches: 1. The CDR3 runs 14 residues. For the CDR3, the DNA is TGTGCCAGCTCACCAACTAGCGCCTCCTACGAGCAGTACTTC. This gives the protein CASSPTSASYEQYF.

As for this clone: Other DNA sequences in the sample encode the same CDR3. The chain carries TRBV5-1 and TRBJ2-7; 7 bases line up with TRBD2. The CDR3 runs 14 residues. V shed 2 bases and J 2 bases; nucleotides not matched to a gene: 4. Germline V gives CDR1 SGHRS, CDR2 YFSETQ. The CDR3 DNA reads TGCGCCAGCAGCTTCAGCGGGACCACCTACGAGCAGTACTTC. Translated, it gives CASSFSGTTYEQYF. Variable domain in full (rest from reference TRBV5-1 and TRBJ2-7): KAGVTQTPRYLIKTRGQQVTLSCSPISGHRSVSWYQQTPGQGLQFLFEYFSETQRNKGNFPGRFSGRQFSNSRSEMNVSTLELGDSALYLCASSFSGTTYEQYFGPGTRLTVT.

This chain joins TRBV9 and TRBJ1-3; 7 nucleotides line up with TRBD1. Germline CDR1 is SGDLS and CDR2 is YYNGEE. Trimming took 0 bases from V and 0 from J; bases not matched to a gene: 0. This CDR3 comprises 15 residues. The CDR3 DNA sequence: TGTGCCAGCAGCGTAGGGGACAGCTCTGGAAACACCATATATTTT. Translated, it gives CASSVGDSSGNTIYF.

The chain employs TRBV15 and TRBJ2-2; unclear D gene. Germline CDR1 is LNHNV and CDR2 is YYDKDF (reference sequence). Trimming stripped 0 bases from V and 1 base from J, with 15 bases between. CDR3 length: 18 residues. This chain's CDR3 is CATSRDSAERMNTGELFF. In DNA form, the CDR3 reads TGTGCCACCAGCAGAGATTCTGCCGAGAGGATGAACACCGGGGAGCTGTTTTTT.

CDR3 sequence (DNA): TGTGCCTGGAGAGGGCAGTTACTTAACTATGGCTACACCTTC. It encodes CAWRGQLLNYGYTF. V and J are TRBV30 and TRBJ1-2; no clear D. Germline CDR1 GTSNPN, CDR2 SVGIG (reference sequence). CDR3 length: 14 amino acids. The V gene lost 3 bases and the J gene lost 1 base, with 12 bases spanning the gap. The full variable domain, completed using reference TRBV30 and TRBJ1-2, is SQTIHQWPATLVQPVGSPLSLECTVEGTSNPNLYWYRQAAGRGLQLLFYSVGIGQISSEVPQNLSASRPQDRQFILSSKKLLLSDSGFYLCAWRGQLLNYGYTFGSGTRLTVV.

This chain joins TRBV5-1 and TRBJ2-1; 12 bases fit TRBD1. The CDR3 extends over 15 amino acids. Germline loops: CDR1 SGHRS, CDR2 YFSETQ. The ends lost 4 bases at V and 9 bases at J; junction bases unmatched: 8. The CDR3 spells CASSTRDRGLSEQFF. DNA of the CDR3: TGCGCCAGCAGCACCCGGGACAGGGGGCTGTCTGAGCAGTTCTTC.

The chain is built from TRBV9 and TRBJ1-4, with 7 bases that match TRBD1. The CDR3 spans 14 residues. The ends lost 3 bases at V and 6 bases at J; junction bases unmatched: 5. Germline CDR1 SGDLS, CDR2 YYNGEE. CDR3 residues: CASSAQGWDEKLFF. The CDR3 nucleotides are TGTGCCAGCAGCGCACAGGGGTGGGATGAAAAACTGTTTTTT.

V usage is TRBV29-1 and J usage is TRBJ2-1; D remains unclear. The CDR3 sequence is 13 residues long. The germline V gene encodes CDR1 SQVTM and CDR2 ANQGSEA. The CDR3 reads CIVARTTNNEQFF. CDR3 coding DNA: TGCATCGTCGCCAGAACAACAAACAATGAGCAGTTCTTC.

This sequence joins TRBV27 and TRBJ2-1; 11 bases match TRBD2. V lost 2 bases, J lost 7 bases, and 7 bases stayed unmatched. The CDR3 runs to 16 residues. Per germline, CDR1 MNHEY and CDR2 SMNVEV (reference sequence). The CDR3 here is CASSLRSASGGNEQFF. The CDR3 bases are TGTGCCAGCAGTTTACGCTCGGCTAGCGGGGGGAATGAGCAGTTCTTC.

The V call is TRBV28, the J call TRBJ2-3; tentative D call: TRBD2 (6 bases). CDR3 length equals 14 residues. Germline CDR1 MDHEN, CDR2 SYDVKM. V lost 5 bases to trimming and J lost 6 bases, with 15 bases between them. The CDR3 coding sequence is TGTGCCAGCAGTGACCTGACTAGTCTGGATACGCAGTATTTT. It specifies CASSDLTSLDTQYF.

Of note for this clone: The same CDR3 arises from other DNA sequences in this sample as well. The chain employs TRBV2 and TRBJ1-2, with no clear D. V was clipped by 3 bases and J by 3 bases, with 8 bases between them. The germline CDR1 and CDR2 sequences are SNHLY and FYNNEI. The CDR3 extends over 13 amino acids. The CDR3 protein is CASSESVYYGYTF. In DNA form, the CDR3 reads TGTGCCAGCAGTGAGTCGGTATACTATGGCTACACCTTC.

This chain links TRBV6-5 with TRBJ1-5; weak D call: TRBD1 (5 bases). CDR3 size: 16 residues. CDR1 is MNHEY and CDR2 is SVGAGI in the germline V gene. V was pared by 3 bases and J by 9 bases, with 21 bases between. DNA for the CDR3: TGTGCCAGCAGTTATCTCCTTCGGGGGAGCCCAGGGCCCCAGCATTTT. It specifies CASSYLLRGSPGPQHF.

This chain connects TRBV11-3 to TRBJ1-3; D not certain. The CDR3 is 15 residues long. Trimming pared 2 bases from V and 0 bases from J, leaving 8 bases between. Germline V CDR1 and CDR2: SGHNT, YENEEA. CDR3 DNA: TGTGCCAGCAGCTTATCTCCGGACTCTGGAAACACCATATATTTT. This codes for CASSLSPDSGNTIYF. The full variable domain, in which reference TRBV11-3 and TRBJ1-3 provide the parts outside the CDR3, is EAGVVQSPRYKIIEKKQPVAFWCNPISGHNTLYWYLQNLGQGPELLIRYENEEAVDDSQLPKDRFSAERLKGVDSTLKIQPAELGDSAVYLCASSLSPDSGNTIYFGEGSWLTVV.

This sequence joins TRBV5-4 and TRBJ2-2; 9 bases align to TRBD1. In germline, CDR1 is SGHNT, CDR2 YYREEE (reference sequence). V trimming: 4 bases; J trimming: 4 bases; junction bases outside the gene matches: 5. The length of the CDR3 is 15 residues. The CDR3 coding sequence is TGTGCCAGCAGCCAACAGGGGGCGGGCACCGGGGAGCTGTTTTTT. Translating it yields CASSQQGAGTGELFF.

Note on this clone: The same CDR3 is also encoded by other DNA sequences in this sample. The genes are TRBV6-1 and TRBJ1-2, with D perhaps TRBD1 (5 bases). V lost 0 bases and J 3 bases, leaving 11 bases between the germline ends. Per germline, CDR1 MNHNS and CDR2 SASEGT. The CDR3 covers 15 residues. The CDR3 loop is CASSEAGEEDYGYTF. In nucleotides, the CDR3 is TGTGCCAGCAGTGAAGCGGGGGAGGAGGACTATGGCTACACCTTC.

This clone was seen only once. Here the CDR3 DNA reads TGCGCCAGCAGCCACAAGACGACTAGCGGGTGGGCAGAGACCCAGTACTTC. Amino acid sequence: CASSHKTTSGWAETQYF. The chain has TRBV4-1 and TRBJ2-5, with 10 nucleotides matching TRBD2. The CDR3 runs 17 residues. V lost 3 bases and J lost 4; bases outside the gene matches: 11. Germline V lookup: CDR1 MGHRA, CDR2 YSYEKL.

This rearrangement joins TRBV9 to TRBJ2-1; D may be TRBD2 (5 bases). Germline V gene data show CDR1 as SGDLS and CDR2 as YYNGEE. V lost 3 bases, J lost 1 base, and 17 bases lay in between. The CDR3 covers 17 residues. The CDR3 is CASSATLRIASYNEQFF. In DNA, the CDR3 is TGTGCCAGCAGCGCTACCCTCAGAATAGCGTCCTACAATGAGCAGTTCTTC.

A word on this clone: Other DNA sequences in this specimen translate into the identical CDR3. The chain uses TRBV18 and TRBJ2-7, with D unclear. The CDR3 covers 12 residues. CDR1 is KGHSH and CDR2 is LQKENI in the germline V gene. Trimming removed 6 bases from V and 0 bases from J, with 6 bases in between. In DNA form, the CDR3 reads TGTGCCAGCTCCCCCAGCTCCTACGAGCAGTACTTC. Its protein product is CASSPSSYEQYF.

The chain couples TRBV28 to TRBJ2-2; 8 bases line up with TRBD2. V lost 4 bases to trimming and J lost 5 bases; unmatched junction nucleotides: 9. Germline CDR1 MDHEN, CDR2 SYDVKM. The CDR3 extends over 16 amino acids. In DNA, the CDR3 is TGTGCCAGCAGTTCCTTAGCGGGATCTCAGACCGGGGAGCTGTTTTTT. Protein: CASSSLAGSQTGELFF.

This clone was seen only once. The chain employs TRBV30 and TRBJ2-3; 16 bases agree with TRBD2. This CDR3 contains 20 residues. The germline V gene encodes CDR1 GTSNPN and CDR2 SVGIG (reference sequence). Unmatched junction bases numbered 15, after V lost 3 bases and J lost 3 bases. The CDR3 spells CAWSNINPGLAGGPTDTQYF. The CDR3 DNA sequence: TGTGCCTGGAGCAACATCAACCCGGGACTAGCGGGAGGGCCGACAGATACGCAGTATTTT.

The rearrangement joins TRBV15 to TRBJ2-4; 9 bases are shared with TRBD1. CDR3 length equals 17 residues. V was pared by 5 bases and J by 6 bases, with 14 bases of the junction left unmatched. Germline-derived CDR1 and CDR2 are LNHNV and YYDKDF (reference sequence). The CDR3 protein is CATSPRDRVLGGNIQYF. The CDR3 DNA follows: TGTGCCACCAGCCCCCGGGACAGGGTTCTCGGAGGAAACATTCAGTACTTC. Combining the CDR3 with reference TRBV15 and TRBJ2-4 gives the whole variable domain DAMVIQNPRYQVTQFGKPVTLSCSQTLNHNVMYWYQQKSSQAPKLLFHYYDKDFNNEADTPDNFQSRRPNTSFCFLDIRSPGLGDTAMYLCATSPRDRVLGGNIQYFGAGTRLSVL.

The rearrangement uses TRBV19 and TRBJ2-2; 8 nucleotides line up with TRBD1. Losses at the gene ends were 6 bases for V and 0 bases for J; bases not matched to a gene: 9. Germline V gives CDR1 LNHDA, CDR2 SQIVND (reference sequence). This CDR3 region has 17 residues. CDR3 amino acids: CASSLTPGGANTGELFF. The CDR3 bases are TGTGCCAGTAGCCTTACCCCAGGGGGCGCGAACACCGGGGAGCTGTTTTTT.

This chain links TRBV7-2 with TRBJ2-5; D perhaps matches TRBD1 (6 bases). CDR1 and CDR2 (germline): SGHTA, FQGNSA. This CDR3 is built from 14 residues. Trimming shortened V by 5 bases and J by 5 bases, and 15 bases separated the two germline ends. The chain's CDR3 is CASSEDSPGETQYF. In DNA form, the CDR3 reads TGTGCCAGCAGCGAGGACAGTCCGGGGGAGACCCAGTACTTC.

The chain is built from TRBV28 and TRBJ2-7, with 9 bases identical to TRBD2. Germline CDR1 reads MDHEN; CDR2 reads SYDVKM. V lost 6 bases and J lost 4; bases outside the gene matches: 13. This CDR3 region has 16 residues. As DNA, the CDR3 is TGTGCCAGCAGGGAAGATCGGGCTAGCGGGATTTACGAGCAGTACTTC. This sequence encodes CASREDRASGIYEQYF.

CDR3 bases: TGCGCCAGCAGCTTGGCCGGGCCGAGGGAGCAGTACTTC. Its translation: CASSLAGPREQYF. The chain has TRBV5-1 and TRBJ2-7; no firm D call. The CDR3 is made up of 13 amino acids. Trimming stripped 0 bases from V and 7 bases from J, with 11 bases between. Germline loops: CDR1 SGHRS, CDR2 YFSETQ.

This clone has just one count. Possible read error: a much larger clone is one base away. This chain connects TRBV7-3 to TRBJ2-3; no firm D call. CDR1 and CDR2 (germline): SGHTA, FQGTGA. CDR3 size: 13 residues. The V gene lost 1 base and the J gene lost 1 base, with 3 bases spanning the gap. The CDR3 DNA is TGTGCCAGCAGCTTAATCGGCACAGATACGCAGTATTTT. This sequence encodes CASSLIGTDTQYF.